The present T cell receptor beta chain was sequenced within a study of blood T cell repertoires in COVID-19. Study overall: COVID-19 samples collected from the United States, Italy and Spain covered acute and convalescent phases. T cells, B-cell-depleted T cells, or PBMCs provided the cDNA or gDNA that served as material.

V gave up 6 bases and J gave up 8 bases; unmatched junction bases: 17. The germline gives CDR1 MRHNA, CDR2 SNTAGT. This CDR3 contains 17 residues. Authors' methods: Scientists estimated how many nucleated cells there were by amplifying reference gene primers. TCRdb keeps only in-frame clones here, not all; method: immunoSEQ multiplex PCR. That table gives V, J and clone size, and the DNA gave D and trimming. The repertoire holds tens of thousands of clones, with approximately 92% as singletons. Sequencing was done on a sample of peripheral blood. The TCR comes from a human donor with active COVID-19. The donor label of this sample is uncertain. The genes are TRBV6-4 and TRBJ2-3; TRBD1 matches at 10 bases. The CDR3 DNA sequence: TGTGCCAGCAGCGAATCCCCGACAGGGGGCGCGACGGGTACGCAGTATTTT. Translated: CASSESPTGGATGTQYF.